The rows below give T cell receptor beta chains drawn from one sample of a study of blood T cell repertoires in COVID-19. Sequencing used immunoSEQ multiplex PCR; TCRdb keeps in-frame clones, though not all of them. The sample consists of some 61,000 clones, roughly 87% of them appearing once. The specimen was peripheral blood. These receptors were obtained from a man aged 55 to 69 with acute or convalescent COVID-19. Each CDR3 is given with its conserved first and last residue. A D gene is named only where the DNA matches it firmly. Clone size is stated in some rows and not others, as once, few, many or a class when expanded.

j_call clone_size d_call v_call cdr3_aa cdr3_nt
TRBJ1-1 once NA TRBV6-4 CASSDTGTTQAFF TGTGCCAGCAGTGATACCGGGACAACCCAAGCTTTCTTT
TRBJ1-4 once NA TRBV6-5 CASSYSLTGVNEKLFF TGTGCCAGCAGTTACTCTCTGACAGGAGTTAATGAAAAACTGTTTTTT
TRBJ1-2 NA NA TRBV28 CASRGQQGRKEWNGYTF TGTGCCAGCAGGGGCCAACAGGGACGAAAGGAATGGAATGGCTACACCTTC
TRBJ1-1 NA NA TRBV5-1 CASSEQGNTEAFF TGCGCCAGCAGCGAACAGGGGAACACTGAAGCTTTCTTT
TRBJ2-5 NA NA TRBV5-1 CASSLADVAGLGETQYF TGCGCCAGCAGCTTGGCTGATGTGGCGGGGCTGGGGGAGACCCAGTACTTC
TRBJ1-2 NA NA TRBV19 CASSIDSFYYGYTF TGTGCCAGTAGTATAGACAGTTTCTACTATGGCTACACCTTC
TRBJ1-1 NA NA TRBV28 CASTGTNTEAFF TGTGCCAGCACAGGTACGAACACTGAAGCTTTCTTT
TRBJ2-1 NA NA TRBV2 CASSEARAGNEQFF TGTGCCAGCAGTGAAGCGAGGGCCGGGAATGAGCAGTTCTTC
TRBJ2-1 NA TRBD2 TRBV10-2 CASSGLAGGTYNEQFF TGCGCCAGCAGCGGACTAGCGGGGGGTACCTACAATGAGCAGTTCTTC
TRBJ2-1 NA NA TRBV30 CAWSAGNNEQFF TGTGCCTGGAGTGCAGGGAATAATGAGCAGTTCTTC
TRBJ1-6 NA TRBD1 TRBV2 CASTLRTGAPLHF TGTGCCAGCACCCTAAGGACAGGGGCACCCCTCCACTTT
TRBJ2-7 NA TRBD2 TRBV5-1 CASSTGGNRYEQYF TGCGCCAGCAGCACGGGAGGGAATCGCTACGAGCAGTACTTC
TRBJ2-6 NA NA TRBV7-6 CASSLGGAGANVLTF TGTGCCAGCAGCTTAGGCGGAGCAGGGGCCAACGTCCTGACTTTC
TRBJ2-5 NA NA TRBV7-3 CASSFLGAETQYF TGTGCCAGCAGCTTTTTGGGGGCAGAGACCCAGTACTTC
TRBJ2-7 NA NA TRBV19 CASSIIFEQGRPYEQYF TGTGCCAGTAGTATAATATTTGAACAGGGAAGGCCCTACGAGCAGTACTTC
TRBJ1-5 NA NA TRBV12-3/TRBV12-4 CASSLRGGQPQHF TGTGCCAGCAGTTTAAGGGGCGGCCAGCCCCAGCATTTT
TRBJ2-1 NA NA TRBV6-5 CASSLNPSNLNNEQFF TGTGCCAGCAGTTTAAATCCGAGTAACCTAAACAATGAGCAGTTCTTC
TRBJ2-1 once NA TRBV24-1 CATSEAGSLNEQFF TGTGCCACCAGTGAAGCAGGATCACTTAATGAGCAGTTCTTC
TRBJ2-1 NA NA TRBV7-8 CASSLAVSGGIGYNEQFF TGTGCCAGCAGCTTAGCCGTTTCCGGGGGAATCGGCTACAATGAGCAGTTCTTC
TRBJ1-1 NA TRBD1 TRBV18 CASSRTGVTEAFF TGTGCCAGCTCCCGTACAGGGGTTACTGAAGCTTTCTTT
TRBJ2-1 NA NA TRBV9 CASSVSDSYNEQFF TGTGCCAGCAGCGTTAGCGACTCCTACAATGAGCAGTTCTTC
TRBJ1-1 NA TRBD1 TRBV5-1 CASSSTGGITEAFF TGCGCCAGCAGTTCGACAGGGGGTATCACTGAAGCTTTCTTT
TRBJ2-7 NA TRBD1 TRBV4-2 CASSQNPGQATLEQYF TGTGCCAGCAGCCAGAACCCCGGACAGGCCACTCTCGAGCAGTACTTC
TRBJ2-3 NA NA TRBV5-4 CASSPRQITSTDTQYF TGTGCCAGCAGTCCACGACAAATTACTAGCACAGATACGCAGTATTTT
TRBJ2-3 NA NA TRBV5-1 CASSLGGHDTQYF TGCGCCAGCAGCTTGGGGGGGCACGATACGCAGTATTTT
TRBJ2-1 NA TRBD1 TRBV30 CAWSVPGGTTNEQFF TGTGCCTGGAGTGTACCAGGGGGCACGACCAATGAGCAGTTCTTC
TRBJ1-2 NA TRBD1 TRBV9 CASSVDGTVPNYGYTF TGTGCCAGCAGCGTAGACGGGACAGTACCTAACTATGGCTACACCTTC
TRBJ1-2 NA TRBD1 TRBV11-2 CASSRGQATNYGYTF TGTGCCAGCAGCCGGGGACAGGCGACCAACTATGGCTACACCTTC
TRBJ1-1 NA NA TRBV29-1 CSVDKPGAKTEAFF TGCAGCGTTGACAAGCCAGGGGCAAAAACTGAAGCTTTCTTT